The rows below give T cell receptor beta chains drawn from one sample of a study of vaccination and CD4 T cells after COVID-19. Their recognized antigens are unknown. TCRdb re-called the PCR reads through MiXCR, storing one row per CDR3 protein. Among about 2,700 distinct CDR3 sequences listed, less than 40% were seen once. Sequenced material: CD4+ T cells from blood, cultured in vitro. The receptors shown here come from a human donor who had recovered from COVID-19. CDR3s include the opening cysteine and the closing phenylalanine or tryptophan. The D gene is left open where the match is weak. Clone size is stated in some rows and not others, as once, few, many or a class when expanded.

d_gene: TRBD2; v_gene: TRBV7-2; abundance: few; j_gene: TRBJ2-3; CDR3aa: CASSADIAGGVTDTQYF; CDR3nt: TGTGCCAGCAGCGCCGACATAGCGGGCGGAGTCACAGATACGCAGTATTTT
d_gene: NA; v_gene: TRBV5-1; abundance: few; j_gene: TRBJ2-7; CDR3aa: CASSLDTPYEQYF; CDR3nt: TGCGCCAGCAGCTTGGACACTCCCTACGAGCAGTACTTC
d_gene: TRBD1; v_gene: TRBV5-1; abundance: few; j_gene: TRBJ1-2; CDR3aa: CASSLTGGDAYGYTF; CDR3nt: TGCGCCAGCAGCTTGACAGGGGGGGATGCTTATGGCTACACCTTC
d_gene: TRBD1; v_gene: TRBV29-1; abundance: NA; j_gene: TRBJ2-2; CDR3aa: CSVSLGGLNTGELFF; CDR3nt: TGCAGCGTTTCTCTAGGGGGCCTAAACACCGGGGAGCTGTTTTTT
d_gene: NA; v_gene: TRBV6-1; abundance: NA; j_gene: TRBJ2-7; CDR3aa: CASSQAASYEQYF; CDR3nt: TGTGCCAGCAGCCAAGCGGCCTCCTACGAGCAGTACTTC
d_gene: TRBD1; v_gene: TRBV2; abundance: medium-sized; j_gene: TRBJ1-2; CDR3aa: CASSADRGRHGYTF; CDR3nt: TGTGCCAGCAGCGCCGACAGGGGGCGTCATGGCTACACCTTC
d_gene: NA; v_gene: TRBV9; abundance: NA; j_gene: TRBJ1-6; CDR3aa: CASSVDSSPLHF; CDR3nt: TGTGCCAGCAGCGTAGACAGTTCACCCCTCCACTTT
d_gene: NA; v_gene: TRBV6-1; abundance: medium-sized; j_gene: TRBJ2-5; CDR3aa: CASRRGDETQYF; CDR3nt: TGTGCCAGCAGGAGGGGCGACGAGACCCAGTACTTC
d_gene: NA; v_gene: TRBV20-1; abundance: few; j_gene: TRBJ1-4; CDR3aa: CSARAAGRGEKLFF; CDR3nt: TGCAGTGCTAGAGCGGCGGGAAGGGGTGAAAAACTGTTTTTT
d_gene: NA; v_gene: TRBV20-1; abundance: few; j_gene: TRBJ2-7; CDR3aa: CSAQHRDYEQYF; CDR3nt: TGCAGTGCCCAGCACAGGGACTACGAGCAGTACTTC
d_gene: NA; v_gene: TRBV20-1; abundance: few; j_gene: TRBJ1-2; CDR3aa: CSARGVANYGYTF; CDR3nt: TGCAGTGCTAGAGGGGTGGCAAACTATGGCTACACCTTC
d_gene: NA; v_gene: TRBV20-1; abundance: NA; j_gene: TRBJ1-2; CDR3aa: CSARDLQGRDYGYTF; CDR3nt: TGCAGTGCTAGAGATTTACAGGGCAGGGACTATGGCTACACCTTC
d_gene: TRBD1; v_gene: TRBV29-1; abundance: few; j_gene: TRBJ1-2; CDR3aa: CSARQGASGYTF; CDR3nt: TGCAGCGCCAGACAGGGGGCGAGTGGCTACACCTTC
d_gene: NA; v_gene: TRBV15; abundance: few; j_gene: TRBJ1-3; CDR3aa: CATSRDGQGSGNTIYF; CDR3nt: TGTGCCACCAGCAGAGATGGCCAGGGGTCTGGAAACACCATATATTTT
d_gene: NA; v_gene: TRBV15; abundance: NA; j_gene: TRBJ2-5; CDR3aa: CATSSILGGPSRETQYF; CDR3nt: TGTGCCACCAGCAGCATCCTAGGGGGGCCCTCCCGGGAGACCCAGTACTTC
d_gene: NA; v_gene: TRBV20-1; abundance: NA; j_gene: TRBJ1-3; CDR3aa: CSASYGNTIYF; CDR3nt: TGCAGTGCTAGTTATGGAAACACCATATATTTT
d_gene: TRBD1; v_gene: TRBV20-1; abundance: few; j_gene: TRBJ1-5; CDR3aa: CSARTGGVGQPQHF; CDR3nt: TGCAGTGCTCGGACAGGGGGAGTGGGTCAGCCCCAGCATTTT
d_gene: TRBD1; v_gene: TRBV5-4; abundance: NA; j_gene: TRBJ1-4; CDR3aa: CASSPGQGATNEKLFF; CDR3nt: TGTGCCAGCAGCCCTGGACAGGGGGCAACTAATGAAAAACTGTTTTTT
d_gene: NA; v_gene: TRBV5-8; abundance: few; j_gene: TRBJ1-2; CDR3aa: CASSLLGTEYYGYTF; CDR3nt: TGTGCCAGCAGCTTGCTGGGCACCGAATACTATGGCTACACCTTC
d_gene: NA; v_gene: TRBV6-1; abundance: NA; j_gene: TRBJ1-5; CDR3aa: CASRLDRGNQPQHF; CDR3nt: TGTGCCAGCAGATTGGACAGAGGCAATCAGCCCCAGCATTTT
d_gene: TRBD1; v_gene: TRBV19; abundance: NA; j_gene: TRBJ2-7; CDR3aa: CASRDRCHF; CDR3nt: TGTGCCAGTAGGGACAGGTGCCACTTC
d_gene: NA; v_gene: TRBV6-1; abundance: NA; j_gene: TRBJ2-7; CDR3aa: CASSLTGWGEQYF; CDR3nt: TGTGCCAGCAGCCTCACCGGATGGGGCGAGCAGTACTTC
d_gene: TRBD1; v_gene: TRBV20-1; abundance: large; j_gene: TRBJ1-5; CDR3aa: CSARGQGADQPQHF; CDR3nt: TGCAGTGCTAGGGGACAGGGGGCAGATCAGCCCCAGCATTTT
d_gene: NA; v_gene: TRBV6-1; abundance: medium-sized; j_gene: TRBJ2-7; CDR3aa: CASRKAGDHGEQYF; CDR3nt: TGTGCCAGCAGGAAAGCCGGGGACCACGGCGAGCAGTACTTC
d_gene: TRBD1; v_gene: TRBV2; abundance: NA; j_gene: TRBJ1-2; CDR3aa: CASRLDRITGYTF; CDR3nt: TGTGCCAGCAGACTGGACAGGATCACTGGCTACACCTTC
d_gene: NA; v_gene: TRBV6-1; abundance: NA; j_gene: TRBJ1-6; CDR3aa: CATGQSYNSPLHF; CDR3nt: TGTGCCACCGGACAGAGCTATAATTCACCCCTCCACTTT
d_gene: NA; v_gene: TRBV11-2; abundance: NA; j_gene: TRBJ1-1; CDR3aa: CASSKRENTEAFF; CDR3nt: TGTGCCAGCAGCAAGAGGGAGAACACTGAAGCTTTCTTT
d_gene: NA; v_gene: TRBV7-2; abundance: NA; j_gene: TRBJ2-1; CDR3aa: CASSLPLDEQFF; CDR3nt: TGTGCCAGCAGCTTACCACTCGATGAGCAGTTCTTC
d_gene: NA; v_gene: TRBV7-2; abundance: medium-sized; j_gene: TRBJ1-5; CDR3aa: CASAMSGNQPQHF; CDR3nt: TGTGCCAGCGCCATGAGTGGCAATCAGCCCCAGCATTTT
d_gene: NA; v_gene: TRBV15; abundance: NA; j_gene: TRBJ1-1; CDR3aa: CATSRDWGGLTEAFF; CDR3nt: TGTGCCACCAGCAGAGATTGGGGGGGGCTCACTGAAGCTTTCTTT
d_gene: TRBD1; v_gene: TRBV5-3; abundance: NA; j_gene: TRBJ1-1; CDR3aa: CARSTRQGFMNTEAFF; CDR3nt: TGTGCCAGAAGCACCCGACAGGGTTTCATGAACACTGAAGCTTTCTTT
d_gene: NA; v_gene: TRBV6-2/TRBV6-3; abundance: NA; j_gene: TRBJ1-2; CDR3aa: CASRGTGDYGYTF; CDR3nt: TGTGCCAGCAGGGGAACAGGAGACTATGGCTACACCTTC
d_gene: NA; v_gene: TRBV6-1; abundance: NA; j_gene: TRBJ2-5; CDR3aa: CASKGLGETQYF; CDR3nt: TGTGCCAGCAAGGGGCTGGGGGAGACCCAGTACTTC
d_gene: NA; v_gene: TRBV4-1; abundance: few; j_gene: TRBJ1-1; CDR3aa: CASSQSQYLGAEAFF; CDR3nt: TGCGCCAGCAGCCAATCCCAGTACTTGGGGGCTGAAGCTTTCTTT
d_gene: NA; v_gene: TRBV6-1; abundance: NA; j_gene: TRBJ1-1; CDR3aa: CASTPPAGAGNTEAFF; CDR3nt: TGTGCCAGCACCCCCCCCGCAGGGGCCGGTAACACTGAAGCTTTCTTT
d_gene: TRBD2; v_gene: TRBV20-1; abundance: NA; j_gene: TRBJ2-5; CDR3aa: CSASLAGYQETQYF; CDR3nt: TGCAGTGCTAGTCTAGCGGGGTACCAAGAGACCCAGTACTTC